A selection of T cell receptor beta chains follows, all from one sample in a study of shared clonotypes between healthy human individuals. Some clones are missing from TCRdb's copy, which holds only in-frame ones; the method was immunoSEQ multiplex PCR. Of some 2.3 million clones in the sample, 85% to 95% were seen once. Material for sequencing was naive CD4+ T cells from PBMCs. The receptors were gathered from a young man in good health. Some clones in this sample may be carry-over from other donors' samples. The CDR3 runs from the conserved cysteine through the conserved F or W. D genes are given only for firm matches. Clone size appears in some rows only: once, few, many, or a class for an expanded clone.

>TRBV27|-|TRBD1|TRBJ2-5
TGTGCCAGCAGTTTACAGGGGGCAGGGGAGACCCAGTACTTC
CASSLQGAGETQYF
>TRBV7-6|-|-|TRBJ1-1
TGTGCCAGCAGCTTCAACAGGGCGGGGGGCACTGAAGCTTTCTTT
CASSFNRAGGTEAFF
>TRBV19|-|-|TRBJ1-5
TGTGCCAGTAGGAGGAGGGAAGGAAATCAGCCCCAGCATTTT
CASRRREGNQPQHF
>TRBV5-1|-|-|TRBJ2-7
TGCGCCAGCCGAAGGATGGCCGGATCCGACGAGCAGTACTTC
CASRRMAGSDEQYF
>TRBV7-9|-|-|TRBJ2-1
TGTGCCAGCAGCTTAGGCGGGGGCGATGAGCAGTTCTTC
CASSLGGGDEQFF
>TRBV11-2|-|-|TRBJ2-5
TGTGCCAGCAGCTCTTTGGCCTCGAGAGAGACCCAGTACTTC
CASSSLASRETQYF
>TRBV19|-|TRBD1|TRBJ1-4
TGTGCCAGTGCGGTCCCGGGACAGCGCGCAACTAATGAAAAACTGTTTTTT
CASAVPGQRATNEKLFF
>TRBV5-1|once|TRBD1|TRBJ2-7
TGCGCCAGCAGCTGGGGGACAGCGAGCTCCTACGAGCAGTACTTC
CASSWGTASSYEQYF
>TRBV27|once|-|TRBJ2-3
TGTGCCAGCAGCCGTCCTACATGGGGCGCTGATACGCAGTATTTT
CASSRPTWGADTQYF
>TRBV5-1|-|-|TRBJ2-5
TGCGCCAGCAGCTTGGAGGGTCACGGCGAGACCCAGTACTTC
CASSLEGHGETQYF
>TRBV6-1|-|-|TRBJ2-7
TGTGCCAGCAGTGAAATTACGGACTACGAGCAGTACTTC
CASSEITDYEQYF
>TRBV10-3|-|-|TRBJ1-1
TGTGCCATCAAAAGTAGCACGGGTAGGGACCTGAACACTGAAGCTTTCTTT
CAIKSSTGRDLNTEAFF
>TRBV4-3|-|TRBD1|TRBJ1-2
TGCGCCAGCAGCCAAGAGCAGGGGGCTGGCTACACCTTC
CASSQEQGAGYTF
>TRBV10-3|-|-|TRBJ1-2
TGTGCCATCAAAGAGGGCAGGGTTTTTGGCTACACCTTC
CAIKEGRVFGYTF
>TRBV7-2|-|-|TRBJ2-2
TGTGCCAGCAGCTTAGGAAGGGTGGCCGGGGAGCTGTTTTTT
CASSLGRVAGELFF
>TRBV15|-|-|TRBJ1-3
TGTGCCACCAGCAGACCGTCGGGACGGTCGTATTTT
CATSRPSGRSYF
>TRBV5-1|-|-|TRBJ1-2
TGCGCCAGCAGCTTGGGGGACATCTATGGCTACACCTTC
CASSLGDIYGYTF
>TRBV4-1|once|-|TRBJ2-7
TGCGCCAGCAGCCTCACGGACTCGTTCTACGAGCAGTACTTC
CASSLTDSFYEQYF
>TRBV5-1|-|-|TRBJ2-7
TGCGCCAGCAGCCACCCCAGCGATGAGCAGTACTTC
CASSHPSDEQYF
>TRBV4-3|once|-|TRBJ1-3
TGCGCCAGCAGCCAAGACGGACAGACTGGAAACACCATATATTTT
CASSQDGQTGNTIYF
>TRBV27|-|-|TRBJ1-6
TGTGCCAGCAGTCCGGACGGACTGACGGTTTATTCACCCCTCCACTTT
CASSPDGLTVYSPLHF
>TRBV4-1|-|TRBD2|TRBJ2-1
TGCGCCAGCAGCCAAAGGGGGACTAGCCTTTACAATGAGCAGTTCTTC
CASSQRGTSLYNEQFF
>TRBV6-5|-|-|TRBJ1-3
TGTGCCAGCAGCTCCCGGACGACCTCTGGAAACACCATATATTTT
CASSSRTTSGNTIYF
>TRBV7-8|-|-|TRBJ2-3
TGTGCCAGCAGCTTAGCGCTCGGCGGGAGCACAGATACGCAGTATTTT
CASSLALGGSTDTQYF
>TRBV28|once|TRBD1|TRBJ2-5
TGTGCCAGCAGTCCTGAGGGGACAGGCTGGCAAGAGACCCAGTACTTC
CASSPEGTGWQETQYF
>TRBV5-1|-|-|TRBJ1-5
TGCGCCAGCAGCCTCGAACCGCAGGGGACGAGCAATCAGCCCCAGCATTTT
CASSLEPQGTSNQPQHF
>TRBV4-1|-|-|TRBJ1-4
TGCGCCAGCAGCCAAGTGTCAGGGGTAGAAAAACTGTTTTTT
CASSQVSGVEKLFF
>TRBV27|-|-|TRBJ1-2
TGTGCCAGCAGTTGGGGGACTGGCTACACCTTC
CASSWGTGYTF
>TRBV18|-|-|TRBJ2-1
TGTGCCAGCTCACCTTACAATGAGCAGTTCTTC
CASSPYNEQFF
>TRBV28|-|-|TRBJ2-5
TGTGCCAGCAGTCCGGCAGCCCATCTGGAGACCCAGTACTTC
CASSPAAHLETQYF
>TRBV4-3|-|-|TRBJ1-2
TGCGCCAGCAGCCCCTACTGGAGGGACGGAGGCTATGGCTACACCTTC
CASSPYWRDGGYGYTF
>TRBV5-4|-|TRBD1|TRBJ1-3
TGTGCCAGCAGCTCTACGAGCCGGGACAGGGCTGGAAACACCATATATTTT
CASSSTSRDRAGNTIYF
>TRBV2|-|TRBD2|TRBJ2-5
TGTGCCAGCAGTGTACTAGCGGGAGGTGGGGAGACCCAGTACTTC
CASSVLAGGGETQYF
>TRBV5-1|-|-|TRBJ1-2
TGCGCCAGCAGCTTGGGGGGCACCTCTAACTATGGCTACACCTTC
CASSLGGTSNYGYTF
>TRBV23-1|-|TRBD1|TRBJ2-1
TGCGCCAGCAGTCAATTTACCGGGACAGGGCGTTACAATGAGCAGTTCTTC
CASSQFTGTGRYNEQFF
>TRBV4-3|-|-|TRBJ2-7
TGCGCCAGCAGCCAAGAGTCTGGGAACCACGAGCAGTACTTC
CASSQESGNHEQYF
>TRBV7-3|-|TRBD2|TRBJ2-7
TGTGCCAGCAGCGTATTCACCGGGACTAGCGGCTACGAGCAGTACTTC
CASSVFTGTSGYEQYF
>TRBV5-4|few|-|TRBJ1-3
TGTGCCAGCAGCTTAGACGGAAACACCATATATTTT
CASSLDGNTIYF
>TRBV6-6|-|-|TRBJ2-7
TGTGCCAGCAGTTTACGGGAGAGCTCCTACGAGCAGTACTTC
CASSLRESSYEQYF
>TRBV29-1|-|-|TRBJ1-4
TGCAGCGTCCTAACAGGGAATGAAAAACTGTTTTTT
CSVLTGNEKLFF
>TRBV5-1|-|-|TRBJ1-4
TGCGCCAGCAGCCCGGGGACGGGTTGGGTTACTAATGAAAAACTGTTTTTT
CASSPGTGWVTNEKLFF